Listed here are 7 T cell receptor beta chains from one sample, sequenced in a study of blood T cell repertoires in COVID-19. Data came from immunoSEQ multiplex PCR; TCRdb stores just in-frame clones and leaves some out. Of hundreds of thousands of clones listed, about 83% are singletons. The sequenced sample was PBMCs or T cells enriched from blood (not recorded which). Receptors were obtained from a woman in her fifties or sixties who had recovered from COVID-19.

The V and J genes are TRBV11-3 and TRBJ2-1, with D possibly TRBD1 on 5 matching bases. The CDR3 length is 12 residues. Germline V gives CDR1 SGHNT, CDR2 YENEEA. V lost 4 bases, J lost 7 bases, and 8 bases lay in between. The CDR3 DNA reads TGTGCCAGCAGCTCGAACAGGAATGAGCAGTTCTTC. Translation: CASSSNRNEQFF.

The chain employs TRBV4-1 and TRBJ2-5; no clear D. Germline-derived CDR1 and CDR2 are MGHRA and YSYEKL. V was cut by 3 bases and J by 7 bases, with 12 bases left in between. The CDR3 consists of 13 residues. The CDR3 nucleotides are TGCGCCAGCAGCCAGCCTTCCGGAGTGACCCAGTACTTC. Protein sequence: CASSQPSGVTQYF.

This clone was found once. The CDR3 coding sequence is TGTGCCAGCAGCTTTCGGGGGGGCGATGAGCAGTTCTTC. Translated: CASSFRGGDEQFF. This chain uses TRBV7-3 with TRBJ2-1; 8 nucleotides match TRBD2. Germline CDR1 is SGHTA and CDR2 is FQGTGA. V shed 3 bases and J 8 bases; nucleotides not matched to a gene: 3. The CDR3 runs 13 residues.

V and J are TRBV24-1 and TRBJ2-4, with TRBD1 matching 8 bases. This CDR3 comprises 14 residues. CDR1 KGHDR and CDR2 SFDVKD come from the germline V gene. The V and J ends lost 4 bases and 9 bases, in that order; junction bases with no gene match: 7. The CDR3 loop reads CATSDPGDRTIQYF. The CDR3 coding sequence is TGTGCCACCAGTGACCCCGGGGACAGGACCATTCAGTACTTC.

The V call is TRBV18, the J call TRBJ2-3; D is uncertain. Trimming left V 6 bases short and J 0 bases short, with 7 bases between. The CDR3 consists of 13 residues. The germline V gene encodes CDR1 KGHSH and CDR2 LQKENI. CDR3 sequence: CASSLSSTDTQYF. The CDR3 DNA is TGTGCCAGCTCCCTCTCTAGCACAGATACGCAGTATTTT.

The V and J genes are TRBV7-3 and TRBJ2-3, with D perhaps TRBD2 (5 bases). Germline V CDR1 and CDR2: SGHTA, FQGTGA. V lost 0 bases and J 0 bases, leaving 10 bases between the germline ends. The length of the CDR3 is 16 residues. The CDR3 DNA reads as TGTGCCAGCAGCTTAACGGGGAGAACTAGCACAGATACGCAGTATTTT. Amino acids: CASSLTGRTSTDTQYF.

V and J are TRBV9 and TRBJ1-1; TRBD1 matches at 8 bases. The junction had 3 bases not matched to a gene; V was cut back by 3 bases and J by 5 bases. Germline V gene lookup returns CDR1 SGDLS and CDR2 YYNGEE. The length of the CDR3 is 13 residues. The CDR3 coding sequence is TGTGCCAGCAGCGGTACAGGGGGAACTGAAGCTTTCTTT. Protein sequence: CASSGTGGTEAFF. Drawing the rest from reference TRBV9 and TRBJ1-1, the complete variable domain is DSGVTQTPKHLITATGQRVTLRCSPRSGDLSVYWYQQSLDQGLQFLIQYYNGEERAKGNILERFSAQQFPDLHSELNLSSLELGDSALYFCASSGTGGTEAFFGQGTRLTVV.